This T cell receptor (beta chain) was sequenced during a study of CD8+CD57+ T cells in acquired aplastic anemia. TCR beta VDJ and CDR3 profiling used genomic DNA as template. MiXCR, applied by TCRdb to the reads, yields one record per CDR3 protein. The sample has about 160,000 distinct CDR3 sequences; roughly 50% are singletons. This clonotype was observed many times. Selection for sequencing was limited to patients who had shown CD8+CD57+ cell expansion by flow cytometry. Sequencing was carried out using sorted CD4+, CD8+, or CD8+CD57+ T cells (not recorded which) from PBMCs. The receptor was derived from a human donor with aplastic anemia.

CDR3 bases: TGTGCCAGCAGCTTCCAAACAGGGGGCTTTGGCAATGAGCAGTTCTTC. Residues: CASSFQTGGFGNEQFF. The rearrangement uses TRBV7-9 and TRBJ2-1; TRBD1 matches at 9 bases. J gave up 6 bases and V 3 bases, and 9 bases lay outside the gene matches. This CDR3 is 16 amino acids long. Germline values: CDR1 SEHNR, CDR2 FQNEAQ (reference sequence).